This T cell receptor (beta chain) emerged from a study of blood T cell repertoires in COVID-19. Per germline, CDR1 SNHLY and CDR2 FYNNEI. Deletions cut 6 bases from V and 7 bases from J, with 13 bases between. The CDR3 runs to 12 residues. Sequencing used immunoSEQ multiplex PCR; TCRdb keeps in-frame clones, though not all of them. This sample has 190,000 or so clones, with 85% to 95% found just once. The material sequenced was peripheral blood. J is TRBJ2-7 and V is TRBV2, with D perhaps TRBD1 (5 bases). The sequence came from a man aged 30 to 45 with COVID-19, enrolled during active disease. CDR3 in amino acids: CASRQTAQEQYF. In DNA, the CDR3 is TGTGCCAGCAGACAGACAGCTCAGGAGCAGTACTTC.